This T cell receptor (beta chain) comes out of a study of shared clonotypes between healthy human individuals. CD8 cells regarded as naive lacked CD45RO, were positively chosen for CCR7, and omitted terminally differentiated effector memory CD45RA+ cells. Produced via immunoSEQ multiplex PCR; TCRdb's table is partial and in-frame only. The sample lists around 2,000,000 clones, roughly 95% occurring once. Germline CDR1 is SEHNR and CDR2 is FQNEAQ (reference sequence). V lost 5 bases to trimming and J lost 0 bases, with 5 bases between them. This CDR3 is 12 amino acids long. This receptor was obtained from a man aged 18 to 35 in good health. The chain uses TRBV7-9 and TRBJ2-7; the D is unclear. The sequencing sample was made of naive CD8+ T cells sorted from blood. The CDR3 DNA reads as TGTGCCAGCAGCGCGAGCTCCTACGAGCAGTACTTC. Its translation: CASSASSYEQYF. The complete variable domain, with remaining parts taken from reference TRBV7-9 and TRBJ2-7, reads DTGVSQNPRHKITKRGQNVTFRCDPISEHNRLYWYRQTLGQGPEFLTYFQNEAQLEKSRLLSDRFSAERPKGSFSTLEIQRTEQGDSAMYLCASSASSYEQYFGPGTRLTVT.